This T cell receptor beta chain was found in a study of blood T cell repertoires in COVID-19 (dated by TCRdb to 2019 to 2021). Regarding the study in general: Samples covering the acute and convalescent phases of COVID-19 were provided by collaborators in the United States, Italy and Spain. Subjects who had been exposed to COVID-19, were actively infected with it, or had recovered from it provided the deeply sampled blood TCRbeta repertoires that made up the dataset. The sample metadata nearly always contained a de-identified subject ID, COVID-19 status, age in years and sex. Samples came from the ongoing ImmuneRACE study (first 160 participants) plus 1,254 subjects from 6 global collaborators. The prospective study material was composed of cDNA or gDNA derived from T cells, B-cell-depleted T cells, or PBMCs. Where HLA class I and class II types were available, the types were taken from metadata supplied by the sample provider, not from assay-based typing. The repertoires were made available in a free public database intended to serve as a resource for research on the immune response to SARS-CoV-2. Study-wide findings and limitations: How much clinical and demographic metadata was included differed by source and by participant, and the metadata was provided uncurated.

TCRbeta CDR3 regions were amplified from genomic DNA by means of the immunoSEQ Assay, a bias-controlled multiplex PCR. The paper's processing steps were these. Nucleated cell counts per sample were estimated from amplification of reference gene primers within the assay. Sequence reads were collapsed and filtered to measure the absolute abundance of every unique TCRbeta CDR3 rearrangement. For each sample, productive Simpson clonality was calculated by taking the square root of Simpson's diversity index across productive rearrangements. TCRdb took over this immuneACCESS table, retaining in-frame rearrangements with V and J assigned. Such tables are incomplete; in checked studies, under half of the missing clones stem from an unresolved V gene, and the remainder is unexplained. That table supplies the V and J calls and clone size; D and trimming were determined from the DNA. The sample contains 240,000 or so clones, roughly 79% of them found a single time. The top ten clonotypes cover under 2% of the sample.

As to this clone: There is no known antigen for this receptor. Qualities for individual bases were not recorded, and no much larger clone is one base off.

Each collaborating institution followed its own protocols to collect whole blood in K2EDTA tubes. Collaborator samples were shipped for TCRbeta analysis as frozen whole blood, isolated PBMCs, or DNA extracted from either sample type. V is clipped by 2 bases and J by 2 bases, and the sequence between their germline boundaries is 12 bases long. From the germline V gene, CDR1 is MNHEY and CDR2 is SVGEGT. Taken from cysteine to phenylalanine, the CDR3 has 16 residues. The CDR3 DNA has 48 bases and is translated from base 1. This sequence uses TRBV6-2 or TRBV6-3 and TRBJ2-2; a confident D gene designation cannot be given. This clonotype was sampled from a woman at least 80 years old with acute or convalescent COVID-19. Sequenced material: peripheral blood. The CDR3 amino acid sequence is: CASSYHSYRNTGELFF. The DNA sequence is as follows: TGTGCCAGCAGTTACCACAGCTATCGAAACACCGGGGAGCTGTTTTTT.